This T cell receptor (beta chain) was recovered during a study of blood T cell repertoires in COVID-19. On the study more broadly: Sites across the United States, Italy and Spain contributed samples from acute and convalescent COVID-19.

Between the trimmed V and J ends, which lost 1 base and 0 bases, there was a span of 12 bases. The V gene's germline CDR1 is SEHNR and CDR2 FQNEAQ (reference sequence). There are 16 residues in the CDR3. Assignments of participants to cohorts depended upon their own reported clinical history. Original processing methods: Amplification with reference gene primers provided the estimates of nucleated cell counts. Generated by immunoSEQ multiplex PCR, the TCRdb table keeps only in-frame clones and is missing some. V and J calls and clone size come straight from that table; D and trimming were deduced from the DNA. The repertoire includes approximately 220,000 clones, 83% of them detected once, and about 4.6% sits in the top ten.

This receptor was identified in a woman between 50 and 59 years old who had been exposed to COVID-19. The sample taken for sequencing was PBMCs or T cells enriched from blood (not recorded which). This chain connects TRBV7-9 to TRBJ1-1; a weak D match, TRBD1 (6 bases). CDR3 DNA sequence: TGTGCCAGCAGCTTAGTCGGGGGGGCTATGAACACTGAAGCTTTCTTT. It encodes CASSLVGGAMNTEAFF.